These T cell receptor beta chains were read from a single sample in a study of chemoradiotherapy in HPV16-positive cancers. Here immunoSEQ multiplex PCR was the method, and the copy in TCRdb shows in-frame clones only, minus some. The sample contains some 14,000 clones, around nine tenths of which appear only once. This specimen consisted of tumor tissue, obtained from a patient who underwent chemoradiotherapy. The receptors derive from a human donor with HPV-associated anogenital cancer. The CDR3 runs from the conserved cysteine through the conserved F or W. D genes are given only for firm matches. Size tells how often a clone was seen (once, few, many) or the class of an expanded clone, and some rows leave it out.

clone size	J gene	D gene	V gene	CDR3 DNA	CDR3 protein
.	TRBJ2-7	.	TRBV18	TGTGCCAGCTCACCGCGGGCCACACTAGACTACGAGCAGTACTTC	CASSPRATLDYEQYF
.	TRBJ2-7	TRBD1	TRBV11-2	TGTGCCAGCAGCTTAGGACAGGGACACGAGCAGTACTTC	CASSLGQGHEQYF
.	TRBJ2-5	.	TRBV18	TGTGCCAGCTCACCTCTACTTCAGGAGGACGGAGAGACCCAGTACTTC	CASSPLLQEDGETQYF
.	TRBJ1-1	.	TRBV5-1	TGCGCCAGCAGCTCCCACACGGGGCTGGGTACTGAAGCTTTCTTT	CASSSHTGLGTEAFF
.	TRBJ1-5	.	TRBV7-2	TGTGCCAGCAGCTTAGCGCAAAATCAGCCCCAGCATTTT	CASSLAQNQPQHF
.	TRBJ2-1	TRBD1	TRBV30	TGTGCCTGGAGTGCCCCGGGACAGGGGTTCTTC	CAWSAPGQGFF
.	TRBJ1-1	.	TRBV6-6	TGTGCCAGCAGTTACGAAGGGATGCTCACTGAAGCTTTCTTT	CASSYEGMLTEAFF
.	TRBJ1-2	TRBD1	TRBV2	TGTGCCAGCAGTGGTGGACAGGATGGCTACACCTTC	CASSGGQDGYTF
.	TRBJ2-3	TRBD2	TRBV6-1	TGTGCCAGCAGTGCCCTAGGTAGCGGGGGGTTGAATACGCAGTATTTT	CASSALGSGGLNTQYF
.	TRBJ1-3	.	TRBV5-1	TGCGCCAGCAGCCCCCACGCGCTCTCTGGAAACACCATATATTTT	CASSPHALSGNTIYF
.	TRBJ2-5	TRBD1	TRBV11-2	TGTGCCAGCAGCCCTCCGACAGGGGAAGAGACCCAGTACTTC	CASSPPTGEETQYF
.	TRBJ1-1	.	TRBV19	TGTGCCAGTAGTCCCCGAGGGGGGAACACTGAAGCTTTCTTT	CASSPRGGNTEAFF
.	TRBJ2-7	.	TRBV4-2	TGTGCCAGCAGCCAGGCGCTAGCCACGAGCTCCTACGAGCAGTACTTC	CASSQALATSSYEQYF
.	TRBJ2-3	.	TRBV29-1	TGCAGCGTTGACCAAGGGCGGGTCTTCACTTATACGCAGTATTTT	CSVDQGRVFTYTQYF
.	TRBJ2-7	TRBD2	TRBV27	TGTGCCAGCAGAACCATCAGTAGCGGGAGATCCTACGAGCAGTACTTC	CASRTISSGRSYEQYF
.	TRBJ2-3	.	TRBV4-3	TGCGCCAGCAGCCAAAGGGTAGCGGGCACAGATACGCAGTATTTT	CASSQRVAGTDTQYF
.	TRBJ2-7	.	TRBV5-1	TGCGCCAGCAGCTCCACCCCCAACTACGAGCAGTACTTC	CASSSTPNYEQYF
.	TRBJ2-1	TRBD2	TRBV6-5	TGTGCCAGCAGTTACGGGACTAGCTCTTTACTCAATGAGCAGTTCTTC	CASSYGTSSLLNEQFF
.	TRBJ1-3	.	TRBV10-1	TGCGCCAGCAGTGGAGGGAGGGAGGGAAACACCATATATTTT	CASSGGREGNTIYF
.	TRBJ2-1	TRBD2	TRBV4-1	TGCGCCAGCAGCCAAGAAAGGCCTAGCGGGGACAATGAGCAGTTCTTC	CASSQERPSGDNEQFF
.	TRBJ2-1	.	TRBV11-2	TGTGCCAGCAGCTTAGATAGTGCGGGGGAGCAGTTCTTC	CASSLDSAGEQFF
.	TRBJ2-5	.	TRBV18	TGTGCCAGCTCACCGCGCCCCGGGACATCCCAAGAGACCCAGTACTTC	CASSPRPGTSQETQYF
.	TRBJ2-7	TRBD2	TRBV28	TGTGCCAGCTCTTTCGATTTGGCGGGAGAGGACGAGCAGTACTTC	CASSFDLAGEDEQYF
.	TRBJ1-2	TRBD1	TRBV4-3	TGCGCCAGCAGCCCCACCGGGACAGGGGGCGGAAGAGGCTACACCTTC	CASSPTGTGGGRGYTF
.	TRBJ1-3	.	TRBV19	TGTGCCAGTAGTACCGACGGTTCCTCTGGAAACACCATATATTTT	CASSTDGSSGNTIYF
once	TRBJ2-5	.	TRBV2	TGTGCCAGCAGTGGAGAAGAGACCCAGTACTTC	CASSGEETQYF
.	TRBJ2-1	.	TRBV19	TGTGCCAGTAGCGAAGGTTCGTACAATGAGCAGTTCTTC	CASSEGSYNEQFF
.	TRBJ2-7	.	TRBV4-1	TGCGCCAGCAGCTACCGGGACCGGACCTACGAGCAGTACTTC	CASSYRDRTYEQYF
.	TRBJ1-1	.	TRBV7-9	TGTGCCAGCAGCCCCGGCGACAGGATTGGAGAAGCTTTCTTT	CASSPGDRIGEAFF
.	TRBJ2-1	.	TRBV7-2	TGTGCCAGCAGCTCGGGGACCCACAATGAGCAGTTCTTC	CASSSGTHNEQFF
.	TRBJ2-6	TRBD2	TRBV30	TGTGCCTGGGCGGGGGGCTCTGGGGCCAACGTCCTGACTTTC	CAWAGGSGANVLTF
.	TRBJ1-3	.	TRBV6-1	TGTGCCAGCAGTGAATGGCAGGCAATCTCTGGAAACACCATATATTTT	CASSEWQAISGNTIYF
.	TRBJ2-2	.	TRBV7-9	TGTGCCAGCTGGACCGGGGAGCTGTTTTTT	CASWTGELFF
once	TRBJ2-3	TRBD2	TRBV5-1	TGCGCCAGCGGCGGGGGGTCGGTAGCAGTCTATACGCAGTATTTT	CASGGGSVAVYTQYF
.	TRBJ2-1	.	TRBV13	TGTGCCAGCAGCTCTCTGGACTACTCCAATGAGCAGTTCTTC	CASSSLDYSNEQFF
.	TRBJ2-2	.	TRBV6-9	TGTGCCAGCATAGGGGGGAGGGCCACCGGGGAGCTGTTTTTT	CASIGGRATGELFF
.	TRBJ2-7	.	TRBV5-6	TGTGCCAGCAGCGTGGAGACTAGGTACGAGCAGTACTTC	CASSVETRYEQYF
.	TRBJ2-3	.	TRBV18	TGTGCCAGCTCACCAGACACAGATACGCAGTATTTT	CASSPDTDTQYF
.	TRBJ2-7	TRBD1	TRBV11-2	TGTGCCAGCAGCTTTGGGACAGGGGCCTACGAGCAGTACTTC	CASSFGTGAYEQYF
.	TRBJ2-7	.	TRBV7-2	TGTGCCAGCAGGTCCCCCTGGGGGGTGGTCATTAGCTCCTACGAGCAGTACTTC	CASRSPWGVVISSYEQYF